The 5 T cell receptor beta chains listed next were all sequenced from one sample in a study of T cells after yellow fever vaccination (dated by TCRdb to the late 2010s). The library was produced with 5' RACE. This sample was sequenced with an Illumina NovaSeq 6000. TCRdb applied fastp at Q25 and MiXCR to the public reads, then kept only in-frame beta chains. Under each unique CDR3 protein, matching rows form one entry showing the most common genes and DNA. This sample gives hundreds of thousands of distinct CDR3 sequences in total; approximately 4% of them show up just once. The ten largest clones take up just under 25% of the sample. The treatment or condition tag for this specimen amounts to: live attenuated yellow fever vaccine strain. The material sequenced was PBMCs, taken 5 days after the yellow fever booster vaccination. Source of these receptors: a man aged 18 to 30 who received the YFV17D yellow fever vaccine.

This chain uses TRBV5-5 with TRBJ2-2; perhaps TRBD1 as D (5 bases). Germline V lookup: CDR1 SGHKS, CDR2 YYEKEE (reference sequence). The CDR3 contains 15 residues. V was clipped by 3 bases and J by 0 bases, with 9 bases between them. The CDR3 reads CASSSRESNTGELFF. Here the CDR3 DNA reads TGTGCCAGCAGCTCCAGGGAATCGAACACCGGGGAGCTGTTTTTT. Based on the CDR3 plus reference TRBV5-5 and TRBJ2-2, the full variable domain is DAGVTQSPTHLIKTRGQQVTLRCSPISGHKSVSWYQQVLGQGPQFIFQYYEKEERGRGNFPDRFSARQFPNYSSELNVNALLLGDSALYLCASSSRESNTGELFFGEGSRLTVL.

The gene calls are TRBV15 and TRBJ1-2; unclear D gene. CDR1 LNHNV and CDR2 YYDKDF come from the germline V gene (reference sequence). Trimming removed 1 base from V and 7 bases from J, with 10 bases in between. The CDR3 runs 13 residues. The CDR3 sequence: CATSRVTSGGYTF. The CDR3 DNA reads TGTGCCACCAGCAGAGTTACATCGGGTGGCTACACCTTC.

The chain joins TRBV2 to TRBJ2-7, with D tentatively TRBD1 (5 bases). Trimming shortened V by 8 bases and J by 6 bases, and 11 bases separated the two germline ends. The CDR3 covers 11 residues. Germline CDR1 SNHLY, CDR2 FYNNEI. CDR3 in amino acids: CASRSRGEQYF. In DNA form, the CDR3 reads TGTGCCAGCCGGTCTAGGGGCGAGCAGTACTTC.

The table lists this clonotype with a few counts. The rearrangement joins TRBV25-1 to TRBJ1-2; 7 bases fit TRBD1. The CDR3 spans 12 residues. V lost 7 bases to trimming and J lost 7 bases; unmatched junction nucleotides: 6. The germline CDR1 and CDR2 sequences are MGHDK and SYGVNS. The CDR3 is CASNRGWGGYTF. DNA for the CDR3: TGTGCCAGCAACAGGGGCTGGGGTGGCTACACCTTC.

The gene calls are TRBV30 and TRBJ2-2; D possibly uses TRBD1 or TRBD2 (6 bases each). V shed 3 bases and J shed 5 bases, with 13 bases lying between them. The CDR3 contains 14 residues. Looked up from germline, CDR1 is GTSNPN and CDR2 is SVGIG (reference sequence). CDR3 nucleotides: TGTGCCTGGAGCAAGGGGGGATCTACCGGGGAGCTGTTTTTT. Its translation: CAWSKGGSTGELFF.